One sample yielded the 5 T cell receptor beta chains listed below, sequenced in a study of CD8 T cell repertoires and HIV-1 epitope variants. TCRdb's table, derived via immunoSEQ multiplex PCR, lists solely in-frame clones and lacks some. There are about 90,000 clones in the sample; 74% occur only once, and 20% to 30% lies in the top ten. Sequenced input: uncultured baseline CD8+ T cells from peripheral blood mononuclear cells (PBMCs). All receptors come from a male donor with HIV.

V gene TRBV30 combines with J gene TRBJ1-5; D is unclear. V lost 8 bases to trimming and J lost 3 bases, with 14 bases between them. The CDR3 has 13 residues. Per the germline V gene, CDR1 is GTSNPN and CDR2 is SVGIG (reference sequence). This chain's CDR3 is CAAQAVNNQPQHF. CDR3 coding DNA: TGTGCCGCGCAGGCCGTCAACAATCAGCCCCAGCATTTT.

The chain is built from TRBV19 and TRBJ1-2; TRBD1 aligns across 8 bases. The CDR3 covers 15 residues. CDR1 LNHDA and CDR2 SQIVND come from the germline V gene (reference sequence). Trimming took 8 bases from V and 3 from J; bases not matched to a gene: 11. The CDR3: CASAPAGQAYYGYTF. CDR3 bases: TGTGCCAGTGCCCCCGCGGGACAGGCCTACTATGGCTACACCTTC.

V usage is TRBV5-4 and J usage is TRBJ2-7, with 8 bases that match TRBD2. The V gene's germline CDR1 is SGHNT and CDR2 YYREEE (reference sequence). The CDR3 loop spans 13 amino acids. V lost 4 bases and J lost 5; bases outside the gene matches: 5. The CDR3 is CASSRRGGHEQYF. For the CDR3, the DNA is TGTGCCAGCAGCCGCCGGGGGGGGCACGAGCAGTACTTC.

The chain's CDR3 is CASSFAETQYF. CDR3 sequence (DNA): TGCGCCAGCAGCTTTGCGGAGACCCAGTACTTC. This chain connects TRBV5-1 to TRBJ2-5; D unresolved. V dropped 2 bases and J dropped 5 bases, with 4 bases sitting between them. Germline assignment: CDR1 SGHRS and CDR2 YFSETQ. This CDR3 is 11 amino acids long.

The V call is TRBV7-9, the J call TRBJ2-5; D is undetermined. V dropped 0 bases and J dropped 5 bases, with 4 bases sitting between them. The CDR3 spans 12 residues. From germline, CDR1 is SEHNR and CDR2 FQNEAQ (reference sequence). CDR3 loop: CASSLAQETQYF. For the CDR3, the DNA is TGTGCCAGCAGCTTAGCGCAGGAGACCCAGTACTTC.